Shown below are 10 T cell receptor beta chains from a single sample sequenced in a study of post-analysis software for immune sequencing data. Antigens of these TCRs are unknown. The TCR beta cDNA libraries contained unique molecular identifiers. TCRdb re-called the PCR reads with MiXCR, one entry per CDR3 protein. The data show 750,000 to 950,000 distinct CDR3 sequences, about 53% seen once. Study-level results: Four to six TRBV segments appeared more often in patients than in controls, and TRBV5-6, TRBV5-1 and TRBV20-1 were among these.

The sequenced sample consisted of blood. The receptors come from a girl aged 10 to 17 with multiple sclerosis.

This clonotype was observed a few times. This sequence joins TRBV20-1 and TRBJ2-7; D gene ambiguous. This CDR3 spans 14 amino acids. From germline, CDR1 is DFQATT and CDR2 SNEGSKA (reference sequence). V lost 4 bases and J lost 2, with 15 bases in between. This CDR3 reads CSATKLSGAYEQYF. The CDR3 coding sequence is TGCAGTGCTACTAAGCTCTCGGGCGCCTACGAGCAGTACTTC.

This clonotype showed up just a few times. CDR3 amino acids: CAIMGGQTYEQYF. CDR3 in DNA: TGTGCCATCATGGGGGGGCAAACCTACGAGCAGTACTTC. The J gene is TRBJ2-7, the V gene TRBV10-3, with a weak D call TRBD2 (7 bases). This CDR3 contains 13 residues. Trimming took 7 bases from V and 2 from J, leaving 12 bases between them. CDR1 is ENHRY, CDR2 SYGVKD, per germline.

The J gene is TRBJ2-5, the V gene TRBV7-9, with D unresolved. The V gene's germline CDR1 is SEHNR and CDR2 FQNEAQ (reference sequence). Deletions cut 2 bases from V and 0 bases from J, with 7 bases between. CDR3 length: 14 residues. This chain's CDR3 is CASSLLLDQETQYF. The CDR3 coding sequence is TGTGCCAGCAGCTTATTACTCGACCAAGAGACCCAGTACTTC.

J is TRBJ2-1 and V is TRBV4-1; TRBD1 matches 11 bases. Germline-derived CDR1 and CDR2 are MGHRA and YSYEKL. The CDR3 has 16 amino acids. V gave up 1 base and J gave up 6 bases; unmatched junction bases: 5. The CDR3 loop is CASSQAGQGASNEQFF. CDR3 nucleotides: TGCGCCAGCAGCCAAGCCGGACAGGGGGCTTCCAATGAGCAGTTCTTC.

The chain couples TRBV14 to TRBJ2-7; no definite D call. The J call may not be correct, given that the DNA end is closer to TRBJ2-5. Germline V gives CDR1 SGHDN, CDR2 FVKESK. The CDR3 is 17 residues long. The DNA of the CDR3 is TGTGCCAGCAGCCAAGATATGAGTGGAGAGACGTGGGAGACCCAGTACTTC. Translated: CASSQDMSGETWETQYF.

The table lists this clonotype with a few counts. The CDR3 loop reads CASGRSGANVLTF. The CDR3 DNA sequence: TGTGCCAGCGGGAGGTCTGGGGCCAACGTCCTGACTTTC. V usage is TRBV6-2 or TRBV6-3 and J usage is TRBJ2-6; D may be TRBD2 (6 bases). Trimming took 8 bases from V and 1 from J, leaving 6 bases between them. CDR3 length equals 13 residues. Germline CDR1 is MNHEY and CDR2 is SVGEGT.

The gene calls are TRBV12-3 or TRBV12-4 and TRBJ2-7; 9 nucleotides line up with TRBD2. Near its end, the DNA agrees better with TRBJ2-5, so the J call may be wrong. This CDR3 is built from 15 residues. The DNA of the CDR3 is TGTGCCAGCAGTGCCGGGACTAGCCAAAGGGAGACCCAGTACTTC. Its protein product is CASSAGTSQRETQYF.

The chain carries TRBV6-1 and TRBJ1-1; the D is unclear. Per germline, CDR1 MNHNS and CDR2 SASEGT. V was clipped by 3 bases and J by 4 bases, with 9 bases between them. The CDR3 consists of 13 residues. CDR3 protein: CASSDRIATEAFF. The CDR3 DNA reads TGTGCCAGCAGTGATAGGATTGCCACTGAAGCTTTCTTT.

This clonotype occurred a few times. The rearrangement uses TRBV6-1 and TRBJ2-5, with D possibly matching TRBD2 (5 bases). The V and J ends lost 1 base and 1 base respectively, with 10 bases between them. CDR1 and CDR2 (germline): MNHNS, SASEGT. CDR3 length: 15 amino acids. The chain's CDR3 is CASSEVSGSQETQYF. The CDR3 coding sequence is TGTGCCAGCAGTGAAGTAAGTGGGAGCCAAGAGACCCAGTACTTC.

The chain joins TRBV10-3 to TRBJ2-3; TRBD1 is a possible D gene (6 bases). Germline V CDR1 and CDR2: ENHRY, SYGVKD. The CDR3 runs to 17 residues. V lost 0 bases and J lost 3, with 16 bases in between. CDR3 coding DNA: TGTGCCATCAGTGAGTCGAGTGGGGCAGGGGTGACAGATACGCAGTATTTT. Translated, it gives CAISESSGAGVTDTQYF.